The T cell receptor beta chain under discussion was sequenced for a study of blood T cell repertoires in COVID-19. Profiled with immunoSEQ multiplex PCR; TCRdb holds only in-frame clones, not every one. The sample lists under 150,000 clones, roughly 91% occurring once. Germline-derived CDR1 and CDR2 are WNHNN and SYGVQD (reference sequence). V was pared by 8 bases and J by 5 bases, with 5 bases of the junction left unmatched. The CDR3 has 13 residues. The sample taken for sequencing was peripheral blood. This receptor was taken from a man in his fifties with active or convalescent COVID-19. The V and J genes are TRBV10-1 and TRBJ1-5, with 8 bases fitting TRBD1. In nucleotides, the CDR3 is TGCGCCAGCGCACAGACAGGGGATCAGCCCCAGCATTTT. Its translation is CASAQTGDQPQHF.